These 2 T cell receptor beta chains came from one sample sequenced in a study of HIV-infected patients and healthy controls. About 500 ng RNA was reverse transcribed with alpha and beta constant-region primers. Separate chain-specific third strand synthesis with multiplexing indices produced the alpha and beta libraries. TCRdb fed the 5' RACE reads into MiXCR, producing one record per CDR3 protein. This sample has 9,900 or so distinct CDR3 sequences, with around 4.9% found just once. No cell fractionation was done, so the repertoire covers all unsorted peripheral blood T cells. The source was blood, collected before antiretroviral therapy. The receptors were gathered from an adult with HIV infection.

This clonotype was seen ten or more times. The gene calls are TRBV20-1 and TRBJ1-1; D is possibly TRBD1 (5 bases). This CDR3 region has 20 residues. The V end lost 1 base, the J end lost 6 bases, and 33 bases lay between the germline ends. Germline values: CDR1 DFQATT, CDR2 SNEGSKA (reference sequence). CDR3 sequence: CSARVRSPLGVASAQAEAFF. The CDR3 DNA sequence: TGCAGTGCTAGAGTAAGGTCCCCGTTGGGGGTAGCATCCGCCCAGGCTGAAGCTTTCTTT.

This clonotype appeared a single time. This chain connects TRBV2 to TRBJ2-2; perhaps TRBD2 as D (5 bases). The CDR3 contains 15 residues. With 2 bases removed from V and 5 bases from J, the gap between germline ends came to 12 bases. Germline V lookup: CDR1 SNHLY, CDR2 FYNNEI. Here the CDR3 DNA reads TGTGCCAGCAGTGAAAGGGAGACGGGGACCGGGGAGCTGTTTTTT. It translates to CASSERETGTGELFF.